These T cell receptor beta chains were read from a single sample in a study of siplizumab effects on memory and regulatory T cells. This table comes from immunoSEQ multiplex PCR, and its TCRdb copy is limited to in-frame clones, with some not included. The sample comprises 75,000 to 100,000 clones, roughly 94% of which are singletons, and roughly 1.3% rests with the top ten. Sequences were obtained from non-Treg CD4+ T cells sorted from blood. The source of these receptors is a human donor in good health. CDR3s include the opening cysteine and the closing phenylalanine or tryptophan. The D gene is left open where the match is weak. The listing skips clone size in some rows; elsewhere it reads once, few, many or a size class.

TRBV5-6	NA	NA	TRBJ2-3	TGTGCCAGCAGCTCCATGGGGGGCGCCTTCTACACAGATACGCAGTATTTT	CASSSMGGAFYTDTQYF
TRBV30	TRBD2	NA	TRBJ2-5	TGTGCCTGGAGTTCCGGGAGGGCCAGTGGAGAGACCCAGTACTTC	CAWSSGRASGETQYF
TRBV19	NA	once	TRBJ2-3	TGTGCCAGTAGGCCCAGAGTAACAGATACGCAGTATTTT	CASRPRVTDTQYF
TRBV9	NA	NA	TRBJ2-1	TGTGCCAGCAGCGTAAAGAAGCAAAGTGGGACGGGGTCCTACAATGAGCAGTTCTTC	CASSVKKQSGTGSYNEQFF
TRBV6-4	TRBD2	NA	TRBJ2-1	TGTGCCAGCAGTGAACTAGCGGGAGGGACTGAGCAGTTCTTC	CASSELAGGTEQFF
TRBV27	TRBD1	NA	TRBJ2-5	TGTGCCACAAAGAGGACAGGGGTTAATTCGGAGACCCAGTACTTC	CATKRTGVNSETQYF
TRBV7-9	NA	NA	TRBJ2-2	TGTGCCAGCAGCCCTCGAGACAGGTGGAACACCGGGGAGCTGTTTTTT	CASSPRDRWNTGELFF
TRBV18	NA	NA	TRBJ2-5	TGTGCCAGCTCACCACAGGGGGGTGGAACAGAGACCCAGTACTTC	CASSPQGGGTETQYF
TRBV5-1	TRBD1	NA	TRBJ1-2	TGCGCCAGCAGCCATGGGGACAGGGACGGAGGCTATGGCTACACCTTC	CASSHGDRDGGYGYTF
TRBV10-3	TRBD2	NA	TRBJ2-3	TGTGCCATCGCAGGACTAGCGGGAGATACGCAGTATTTT	CAIAGLAGDTQYF
TRBV25-1	NA	NA	TRBJ1-6	TGTGCCAGCAGCCTCCAGGGAGGGCTGGGAGCACCCCTCCACTTT	CASSLQGGLGAPLHF
TRBV5-1	TRBD1	NA	TRBJ2-7	TGCGCCAGCAGCAGATCCGGGACAGGGGCCTACGAGCAGTACTTC	CASSRSGTGAYEQYF
TRBV28	NA	NA	TRBJ1-5	TGTGCCAGCAGTGGTCAGCCCCAGCATTTT	CASSGQPQHF
TRBV18	NA	NA	TRBJ2-7	TGTGCCAGCTCCCTTACAGGGAACTCCTACGAGCAGTACTTC	CASSLTGNSYEQYF
TRBV5-4	NA	NA	TRBJ1-2	TGTGCCAGCAGCTTGGCCGGGCGGGATGCCTATGGCTACACCTTC	CASSLAGRDAYGYTF
TRBV28	NA	NA	TRBJ1-2	TGTGCCAGCATCGGGCCATCCCGGGGCTACACCTTC	CASIGPSRGYTF
TRBV7-9	NA	once	TRBJ1-2	TGTGCCAGCCAAAGGAGTGGTGAAGAATATGGCTACACCTTC	CASQRSGEEYGYTF
TRBV5-1	NA	few	TRBJ1-5	TGCGCCAGCAGCCCAGGCCTTCGGGGCCAGCCCCAGCATTTT	CASSPGLRGQPQHF
TRBV10-1	NA	once	TRBJ2-7	TGCGCCAGCAGTGAGTCGGGCACAATCTACGAGCAGTACTTC	CASSESGTIYEQYF
TRBV14	NA	NA	TRBJ2-2	TGTGCCAGCAGCCAAGCAGCCACCGGGGAGCTGTTTTTT	CASSQAATGELFF
TRBV29-1	NA	NA	TRBJ1-5	TGCAGCGTTTCGGAGAATGGAAATCAGCCCCAGCATTTT	CSVSENGNQPQHF
TRBV6-5	NA	once	TRBJ1-4	TGTGCCAGCAGTAAGCGCGTGGCGACGAAAGAAAAACTGTTTTTT	CASSKRVATKEKLFF
TRBV9	NA	NA	TRBJ1-1	TGTGCCAGCAGCGTAGCTGGTCCGAGAGGTGAAGCTTTCTTT	CASSVAGPRGEAFF
TRBV5-8	TRBD2	NA	TRBJ2-5	TGTGCCAGCAGCTCAGGACTAGCGGGAGTCGGCGGGGGAGAAGAGACCCAGTACTTC	CASSSGLAGVGGGEETQYF
TRBV19	NA	NA	TRBJ1-2	TGTGCCAGTAGTCCGTCGCTCAGACAGGCAAAATATGGCTACACCTTC	CASSPSLRQAKYGYTF